This T cell receptor (beta chain) was recorded in a study of blood T cell repertoires in COVID-19. Looking at the study overall: Samples taken during acute and convalescent COVID-19 were collected in the United States, Italy and Spain.

The germline gives CDR1 SGHVS, CDR2 FQNEAQ. The V end was cut by 3 bases, the J end by 1 base, with 16 bases between. This CDR3 contains 17 residues. This table comes from immunoSEQ multiplex PCR, and its TCRdb copy is limited to in-frame clones, with some not included. The sample yields about 89,000 clones, nearly 95% seen once. Source material: peripheral blood. The rearrangement links TRBV7-8 to TRBJ1-5; D not certain. This clonotype originated in a human donor with active COVID-19. The donor label of this sample is uncertain. DNA of the CDR3: TGTGCCAGCAGCTTTAAACGGACGGCGGGGAGCAATCAGCCCCAGCATTTT. This gives the protein CASSFKRTAGSNQPQHF.